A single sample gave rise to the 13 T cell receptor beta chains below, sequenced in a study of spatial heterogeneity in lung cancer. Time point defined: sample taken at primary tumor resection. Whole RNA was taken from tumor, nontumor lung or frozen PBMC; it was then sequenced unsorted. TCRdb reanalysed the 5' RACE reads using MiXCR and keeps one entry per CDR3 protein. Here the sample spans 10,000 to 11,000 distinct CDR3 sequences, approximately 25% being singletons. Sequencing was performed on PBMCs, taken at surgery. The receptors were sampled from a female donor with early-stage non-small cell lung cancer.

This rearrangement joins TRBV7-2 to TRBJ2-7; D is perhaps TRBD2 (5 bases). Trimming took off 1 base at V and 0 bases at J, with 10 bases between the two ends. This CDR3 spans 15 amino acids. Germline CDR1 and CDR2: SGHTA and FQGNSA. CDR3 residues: CASSLEGGSSYEQYF. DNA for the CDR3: TGTGCCAGCAGCTTAGAAGGAGGATCCTCCTACGAGCAGTACTTC.

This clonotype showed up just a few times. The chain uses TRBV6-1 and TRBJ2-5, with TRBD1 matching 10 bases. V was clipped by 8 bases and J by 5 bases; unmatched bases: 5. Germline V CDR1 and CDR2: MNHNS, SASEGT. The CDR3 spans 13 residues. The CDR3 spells CASCRDRGETQYF. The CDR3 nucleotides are TGTGCCAGCTGCCGGGACAGGGGTGAGACCCAGTACTTC.

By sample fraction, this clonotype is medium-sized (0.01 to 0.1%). The CDR3 is CASSLGGRVNQPQHF. CDR3 DNA: TGTGCCAGCAGTCTAGGGGGCAGGGTCAATCAGCCCCAGCATTTT. The rearrangement joins TRBV12-3 or TRBV12-4 to TRBJ1-5; 7 nucleotides agree with TRBD1. The CDR3 is 15 amino acids. Trimming removed 5 bases from V and 3 bases from J; junction bases left unmatched: 7.

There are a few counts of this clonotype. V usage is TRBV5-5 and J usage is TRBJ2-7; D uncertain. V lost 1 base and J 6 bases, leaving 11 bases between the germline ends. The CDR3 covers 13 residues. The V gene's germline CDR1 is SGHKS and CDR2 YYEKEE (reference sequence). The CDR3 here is CASSLRSVSEQYF. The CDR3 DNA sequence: TGTGCCAGCAGCTTGCGCTCCGTTTCCGAGCAGTACTTC.

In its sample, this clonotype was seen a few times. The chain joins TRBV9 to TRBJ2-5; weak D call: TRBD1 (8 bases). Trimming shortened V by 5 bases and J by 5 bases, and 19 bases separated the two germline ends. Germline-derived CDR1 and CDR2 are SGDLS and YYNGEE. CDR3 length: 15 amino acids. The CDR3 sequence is CASSARTGREETQYF. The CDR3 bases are TGTGCCAGCAGTGCACGGACAGGGAGGGAGGAGACCCAGTACTTC.

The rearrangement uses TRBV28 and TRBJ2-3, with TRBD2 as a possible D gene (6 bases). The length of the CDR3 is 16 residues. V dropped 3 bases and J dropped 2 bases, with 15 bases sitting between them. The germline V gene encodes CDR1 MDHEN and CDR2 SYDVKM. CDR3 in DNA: TGTGCCAGCAGTTTCGGGGGAGAGGGGACCACAGATACGCAGTATTTT. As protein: CASSFGGEGTTDTQYF.

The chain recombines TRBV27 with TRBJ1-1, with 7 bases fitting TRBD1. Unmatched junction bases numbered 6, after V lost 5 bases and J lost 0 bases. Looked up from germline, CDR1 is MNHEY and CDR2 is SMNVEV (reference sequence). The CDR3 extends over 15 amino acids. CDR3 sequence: CASSIRDSMNTEAFF. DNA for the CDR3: TGTGCCAGCAGTATAAGGGACAGCATGAACACTGAAGCTTTCTTT.

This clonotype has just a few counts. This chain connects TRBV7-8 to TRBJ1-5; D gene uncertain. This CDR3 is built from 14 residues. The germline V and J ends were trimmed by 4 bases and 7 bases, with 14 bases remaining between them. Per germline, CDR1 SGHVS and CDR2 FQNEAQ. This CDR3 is CASSSSSMGQPQHF. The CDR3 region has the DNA TGTGCCAGCAGCTCGAGTTCGATGGGACAGCCCCAGCATTTT.

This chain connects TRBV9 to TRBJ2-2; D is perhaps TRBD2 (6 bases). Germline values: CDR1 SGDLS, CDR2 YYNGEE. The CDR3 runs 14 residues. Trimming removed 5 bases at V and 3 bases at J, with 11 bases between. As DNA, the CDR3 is TGTGCCAGCAGAGGTAGCGGACACACCGGGGAGCTGTTTTTT. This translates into CASRGSGHTGELFF.

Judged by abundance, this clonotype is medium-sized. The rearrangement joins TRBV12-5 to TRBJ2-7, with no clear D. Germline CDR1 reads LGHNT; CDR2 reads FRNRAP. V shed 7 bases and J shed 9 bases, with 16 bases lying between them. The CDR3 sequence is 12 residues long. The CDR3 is CASAGDQLGQYF. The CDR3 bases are TGTGCTAGTGCCGGAGACCAACTGGGGCAGTACTTC.

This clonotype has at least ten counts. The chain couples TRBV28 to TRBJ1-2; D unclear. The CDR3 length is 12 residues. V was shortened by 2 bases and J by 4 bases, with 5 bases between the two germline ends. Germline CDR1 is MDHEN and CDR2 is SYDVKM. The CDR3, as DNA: TGTGCCAGCAGTTTACCCCCCTATGGCTACACCTTC. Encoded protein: CASSLPPYGYTF.

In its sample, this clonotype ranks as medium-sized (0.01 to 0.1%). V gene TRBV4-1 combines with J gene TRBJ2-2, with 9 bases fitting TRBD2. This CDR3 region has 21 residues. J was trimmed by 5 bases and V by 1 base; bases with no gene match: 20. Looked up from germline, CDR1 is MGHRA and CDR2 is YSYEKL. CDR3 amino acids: CASSQAPLAGGPGRGTGELFF. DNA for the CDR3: TGCGCCAGCAGCCAAGCTCCTTTGGCGGGAGGGCCAGGGAGAGGGACCGGGGAGCTGTTTTTT.

This chain's CDR3 is CASSLGGAKNIQYF. The DNA for the CDR3 is TGTGCCAGCAGTTTGGGGGGAGCCAAAAACATTCAGTACTTC. This rearrangement joins TRBV28 to TRBJ2-4; tentatively, D is TRBD2 (6 bases). Germline values: CDR1 MDHEN, CDR2 SYDVKM. This CDR3 region has 14 residues. Trimming took off 3 bases at V and 0 bases at J, with 6 bases between the two ends.